Presented here are 26 T cell receptor beta chains from one specimen sequenced in a study of blood T cell repertoires in COVID-19. The table came from immunoSEQ multiplex PCR; TCRdb's copy has only in-frame clones and leaves some out. The sample lists almost 50,000 clones; around 83% were seen once. Sequenced input: peripheral blood. Receptors were obtained from a man aged 50 or older with acute or convalescent COVID-19.

This chain uses TRBV10-1 with TRBJ2-7; 8 bases match TRBD2. V trimming: 3 bases; J trimming: 2 bases; junction bases outside the gene matches: 3. This CDR3 has 14 amino acids. Germline lookup yields CDR1 WNHNN and CDR2 SYGVQD (reference sequence). This CDR3 is CASSESGSTYEQYF. The CDR3 nucleotides read TGCGCCAGCAGTGAAAGCGGGAGTACCTACGAGCAGTACTTC.

The rearrangement joins TRBV20-1 to TRBJ2-1; 11 bases line up with TRBD2. V lost 3 bases and J lost 4; bases outside the gene matches: 11. CDR3 length equals 17 residues. CDR1 is DFQATT and CDR2 is SNEGSKA in the germline V gene (reference sequence). The CDR3 sequence: CSASVPLAGGPYNEQFF. The CDR3 DNA reads TGCAGTGCTAGTGTCCCTTTAGCGGGAGGGCCTTACAATGAGCAGTTCTTC.

This clone has a single count. The rearrangement joins TRBV5-1 to TRBJ2-7, with 8 positions matching TRBD1. CDR1 is SGHRS and CDR2 is YFSETQ in the germline V gene. V lost 4 bases, J lost 4 bases, and 13 bases stayed unmatched. This CDR3 is 16 amino acids long. CDR3 in amino acids: CASSPHPGQATYEQYF. The CDR3, as DNA: TGCGCCAGCAGCCCACATCCGGGACAGGCGACGTACGAGCAGTACTTC.

The chain recombines TRBV7-9 with TRBJ1-4; D gene unclear. Trimming removed 1 base from V and 8 bases from J, with 11 bases in between. The V gene's germline CDR1 is SEHNR and CDR2 FQNEAQ (reference sequence). The CDR3 contains 14 residues. The CDR3 spells CASSLVMAAEKLFF. The CDR3 DNA reads TGTGCCAGCAGCTTAGTTATGGCAGCGGAAAAACTGTTTTTT. Supplemented by reference TRBV7-9 and TRBJ1-4, the full variable domain reads DTGVSQNPRHKITKRGQNVTFRCDPISEHNRLYWYRQTLGQGPEFLTYFQNEAQLEKSRLLSDRFSAERPKGSFSTLEIQRTEQGDSAMYLCASSLVMAAEKLFFGSGTQLSVL.

The chain has TRBV19 and TRBJ1-4; no firm D call. The CDR3 runs to 14 residues. V lost 5 bases and J lost 3, with 10 bases in between. CDR1 and CDR2 (germline): LNHDA, SQIVND (reference sequence). The CDR3 loop is CASSSGEANEKLFF. DNA of the CDR3: TGTGCCAGTAGTTCGGGAGAGGCTAATGAAAAACTGTTTTTT.

The chain couples TRBV7-2 to TRBJ2-7; D might be TRBD1 (6 bases). The V end was cut by 2 bases, the J end by 3 bases, with 11 bases between. Germline V gives CDR1 SGHTA, CDR2 FQGNSA. CDR3 length: 14 amino acids. The CDR3 DNA sequence: TGTGCCAGCAGCTTACGAGGGGGTGACTACGAGCAGTACTTC. Encoded protein: CASSLRGGDYEQYF.

This chain uses TRBV5-1 with TRBJ2-3, with a tentative D call TRBD2 (5 bases). Trimming removed 1 base at V and 4 bases at J, with 13 bases between. From germline, CDR1 is SGHRS and CDR2 YFSETQ. This CDR3 spans 15 amino acids. CDR3 bases: TGCGCCAGCAGCTTGCTTCGAGGGAAGGCAGATACGCAGTATTTT. It encodes CASSLLRGKADTQYF.

V is TRBV5-1 and J is TRBJ2-5; 7 bases agree with TRBD2. Trimming removed 3 bases from V and 0 bases from J; junction bases left unmatched: 2. Germline V gene lookup returns CDR1 SGHRS and CDR2 YFSETQ. The CDR3 covers 14 residues. The CDR3, as DNA: TGCGCCAGCAGCTCCCTAGCGGACCAAGAGACCCAGTACTTC. Its translation: CASSSLADQETQYF.

This clone was recorded once. The V call is TRBV7-2, the J call TRBJ2-3; D may be TRBD2 (5 bases). The CDR3 sequence is 15 residues long. V was cut by 5 bases and J by 2 bases, with 14 bases left in between. CDR1 and CDR2 from the germline V gene are SGHTA and FQGNSA. CDR3 amino acids: CASSPLTGYTDTQYF. Written as DNA, the CDR3 is TGTGCCAGCAGCCCTCTGACGGGGTACACAGATACGCAGTATTTT.

This chain uses TRBV5-1 with TRBJ2-5; 10 bases line up with TRBD1. CDR3 length: 14 amino acids. Germline CDR1 is SGHRS and CDR2 is YFSETQ. J lost 2 bases, V lost 4 bases, and 2 bases had no gene match. CDR3 sequence reads: CASSMGQGQETQYF. The CDR3 nucleotides are TGCGCCAGCAGCATGGGACAGGGGCAAGAGACCCAGTACTTC.

The V gene is TRBV3-1 (or the pseudogene TRBV3-2), the J gene TRBJ2-7, with 8 nucleotides matching TRBD1. The CDR3 covers 14 residues. From germline, CDR1 is LGHDT and CDR2 YNNKEL (reference sequence). After removal of 5 bases from V and 6 bases from J, the junction contained 9 bases not matched to a gene. The CDR3 bases are TGTGCCAGCAGCTCCAACCTCAGGGGGCTCGAGCAGTACTTC. Translated, it gives CASSSNLRGLEQYF.

This sequence joins TRBV10-1 and TRBJ2-5; D is unresolved. Trimming cost V 5 bases and J 4 bases, with 17 bases left between them. This CDR3 spans 15 amino acids. In germline, CDR1 is WNHNN, CDR2 SYGVQD (reference sequence). This CDR3 is CASSNHGSTGETQYF. CDR3 in DNA: TGCGCCAGCAGTAATCACGGCTCGACGGGAGAGACCCAGTACTTC.

The chain uses TRBV13 and TRBJ2-5; 7 positions match TRBD1. V shed 1 base, J shed 5 bases, and the junction held 10 bases outside the gene matches. Looked up from germline, CDR1 is PRHDT and CDR2 is FYEKMQ (reference sequence). The length of the CDR3 is 16 residues. The CDR3 reads CASSLDGRGGYETQYF. The CDR3 nucleotides are TGTGCCAGCAGCTTAGATGGCCGAGGGGGCTATGAGACCCAGTACTTC.

V gene TRBV24-1 combines with J gene TRBJ2-1; 11 bases match TRBD1. CDR1 and CDR2 from the germline V gene are KGHDR and SFDVKD. V trimming: 9 bases; J trimming: 4 bases; junction bases outside the gene matches: 4. CDR3 length equals 14 residues. The CDR3 spells CATRGQGVYNEQFF. CDR3 DNA: TGTGCCACCCGGGGACAGGGGGTATACAATGAGCAGTTCTTC.

This clone is a singleton in its sample. The chain has TRBV7-9 and TRBJ1-2; 7 positions agree with TRBD1. Per the germline V gene, CDR1 is SEHNR and CDR2 is FQNEAQ (reference sequence). The J segment lost 8 bases and the V segment lost 0 bases, leaving 15 bases of the junction unmatched. CDR3 length: 17 amino acids. CDR3 DNA: TGTGCCAGCAGCTTAGCGCCACAGATAAACAGGGGCCGCGGCTACACCTTC. Its protein product is CASSLAPQINRGRGYTF.

The chain combines TRBV28 with TRBJ2-7, with D perhaps matching TRBD2 (6 bases). CDR3 length equals 14 residues. The V gene lost 4 bases and the J gene lost 0 bases, with 10 bases spanning the gap. CDR1 is MDHEN, CDR2 SYDVKM, per germline. The CDR3, as DNA: TGTGCCAGCAGTTCCGGGACTGCCTCCTACGAGCAGTACTTC. Its protein is CASSSGTASYEQYF.

This chain uses TRBV5-1 with TRBJ2-7; 9 nucleotides match TRBD1. V shed 7 bases, J shed 0 bases, and the junction held 5 bases outside the gene matches. Germline V CDR1 and CDR2: SGHRS, YFSETQ. The CDR3 is made up of 14 amino acids. In DNA form, the CDR3 reads TGCGCCAGCCGACAGGGGGTGTCCTCCTACGAGCAGTACTTC. Encoded protein: CASRQGVSSYEQYF.

In DNA form, the CDR3 reads TGCGCCACCCGCGCGGCGACAGGGAGTAACACTGAAGCTTTCTTT. This gives the protein CATRAATGSNTEAFF. This chain joins TRBV4-1 and TRBJ1-1; 7 bases are a match to TRBD1. The germline V gene encodes CDR1 MGHRA and CDR2 YSYEKL. The CDR3 covers 15 residues. With 10 bases clipped from V and 2 bases from J, the junction kept 13 bases outside the gene matches.

This chain links TRBV6-5 with TRBJ2-7, with TRBD2 identical over 9 bases. The germline V gene encodes CDR1 MNHEY and CDR2 SVGAGI. The CDR3 is 15 residues long. With V trimmed by 4 bases and J by 3 bases, 7 bases remained unmatched. The DNA of the CDR3 is TGTGCCAGCAGTTTCATAGCGGGGGTGGACTACGAGCAGTACTTC. Protein: CASSFIAGVDYEQYF.

This rearrangement joins TRBV19 to TRBJ2-3, with 7 bases that match TRBD2. Trimming at V came to 10 bases and at J to 3 bases, leaving 7 bases not matched to a gene. The CDR3 spans 13 residues. CDR1 and CDR2 (germline): LNHDA, SQIVND (reference sequence). In DNA, the CDR3 is TGTGCCACTAGACTAGCTTCGACAGATACGCAGTATTTT. Its protein product is CATRLASTDTQYF.

The chain is built from TRBV28 and TRBJ1-2, with 8 positions matching TRBD1. Germline lookup yields CDR1 MDHEN and CDR2 SYDVKM. The V and J ends lost 9 bases and 2 bases, in that order; junction bases with no gene match: 5. This CDR3 has 13 residues. The DNA of the CDR3 is TGTGCCAGTCGACAGGGGAAGAACTATGGCTACACCTTC. It is translated as CASRQGKNYGYTF.

The rearrangement uses TRBV27 and TRBJ1-5, with 7 bases fitting TRBD1. Germline lookup yields CDR1 MNHEY and CDR2 SMNVEV (reference sequence). The CDR3 is 15 amino acids. V dropped 6 bases and J dropped 1; count of bases not matched to a gene: 6. The CDR3, as DNA: TGTGCCAGCAGGCAGGGGGTGGTAAGCAATCAGCCCCAGCATTTT. Translated: CASRQGVVSNQPQHF.

The chain links TRBV7-9 to TRBJ2-5, with TRBD2 matching over 10 bases. CDR1 and CDR2 (germline): SEHNR, FQNEAQ (reference sequence). J was trimmed by 5 bases and V by 5 bases; bases with no gene match: 11. This CDR3 is 16 amino acids long. In DNA form, the CDR3 reads TGTGCCAGCAGCCCTGTTTTTAGCGGGAGGCCCGAGACCCAGTACTTC. Amino acids: CASSPVFSGRPETQYF.

This chain connects TRBV5-6 to TRBJ1-6, with D possibly matching TRBD1 (6 bases). CDR3 length: 14 amino acids. Trimming took off 2 bases at V and 8 bases at J, with 11 bases between the two ends. Germline CDR1 and CDR2: SGHDT and YYEEEE. CDR3 coding DNA: TGTGCCAGCAGCTTACAGGGCGTTGATTCACCCCTCCACTTT. This translates into CASSLQGVDSPLHF.

The genes are TRBV25-1 and TRBJ2-3; D not resolved. The V and J ends lost 0 bases and 4 bases respectively, with 8 bases between them. Germline V gene sequence: CDR1 MGHDK, CDR2 SYGVNS. The CDR3 consists of 14 residues. In nucleotides, the CDR3 is TGTGCCAGCAGTGAATATGGGCTGGCAGATACGCAGTATTTT. It specifies CASSEYGLADTQYF.

The genes are TRBV4-1 and TRBJ1-1; D possibly corresponds to TRBD1 (6 bases). Trimming cost V 0 bases and J 7 bases, with 9 bases left between them. Germline V lookup: CDR1 MGHRA, CDR2 YSYEKL. CDR3 size: 13 residues. The CDR3 reads CASSQEEGGEAFF. CDR3 nucleotide sequence: TGCGCCAGCAGCCAAGAGGAAGGGGGTGAAGCTTTCTTT.